Following are 6 T cell receptor beta chains from one sample sequenced in a study of T-cell reconstitution after alpha-beta-depleted transplantation in children (dated by TCRdb to the mid-2010s). The label giving this sample's treatment or condition can be read as: allogeneic hematopoietic cell transplantation with graft depleted of TCRalphabeta T cells and CD19 B cells. The library was produced with PCR. Sequencing was performed on an Illumina HiSeq 2500. TCR library preparation used molecular barcoding, with unique molecular identifiers applied to normalize quantification of the TCRbeta repertoire. The public reads were reprocessed in TCRdb via fastp at Q25 and MiXCR, keeping in-frame beta chains. Each entry merges the rows of one CDR3 protein and shows their most common DNA and genes. In this sample the table shows 450,000 to 600,000 distinct CDR3 sequences, roughly a tenth of which occur a single time. Around 2% of the sample is in the top ten clones.

Here the sequenced sample was PBMCs, taken before TCRalphabeta/CD19-depleted stem cell transplant. These receptors originate from a child aged 2-15 years with inherited bone marrow failure, due to receive a stem cell transplant.

The CDR3, as DNA: TGCAGTGCTAGAGTCTGGACTAGCACCTACAATGAGCAGTTCTTC. Translated: CSARVWTSTYNEQFF. V and J are TRBV20-1 and TRBJ2-1, with TRBD2 matching over 8 bases. With 1 base clipped from V and 2 bases from J, the junction kept 4 bases outside the gene matches. The CDR3 has 15 residues. Germline-derived CDR1 and CDR2 are DFQATT and SNEGSKA (reference sequence).

This clonotype appeared many times. The chain recombines TRBV5-5 with TRBJ2-2; TRBD1 is a possible D gene (5 bases). CDR1 and CDR2 (germline): SGHKS, YYEKEE (reference sequence). Trimming stripped 4 bases from V and 1 base from J, with 17 bases between. The CDR3 covers 17 residues. CDR3 sequence (DNA): TGTGCCAGCAGCCACCCCCCACCGCAGGGGAACACCGGGGAGCTGTTTTTT. Protein sequence: CASSHPPPQGNTGELFF.

This clonotype was detected ten times or more. V gene TRBV20-1 combines with J gene TRBJ2-1, with 9 bases fitting TRBD2. CDR3 size: 15 residues. Per the germline V gene, CDR1 is DFQATT and CDR2 is SNEGSKA (reference sequence). The V gene end was trimmed by 0 bases and the J gene end by 8 bases; junction bases not matched to a gene: 8. In DNA, the CDR3 is TGCAGTGCTAGAGAAGGAGCGGGAGGATTTTATGAGCAGTTCTTC. Its protein product is CSAREGAGGFYEQFF.

This clonotype was observed a few times. The chain recombines TRBV5-1 with TRBJ2-3; no clear D. The V and J ends lost 3 bases and 2 bases respectively, with 13 bases between them. There are 15 residues in the CDR3. The germline V gene has CDR1 SGHRS and CDR2 YFSETQ. The CDR3 reads CASSSTLGNTDTQYF. As DNA, the CDR3 is TGCGCCAGCAGCTCCACACTCGGTAACACAGATACGCAGTATTTT.

Ten or more counts support this clonotype. V usage is TRBV4-3 and J usage is TRBJ2-2; D remains unclear. V was pared by 1 base and J by 7 bases, with 4 bases between. Germline assignment: CDR1 LGHNA and CDR2 YSLEER. This CDR3 is 12 amino acids long. Here the CDR3 DNA reads TGCGCCAGCAGCCAAGGCCTCGGGGAGCTGTTTTTT. It is translated as CASSQGLGELFF.

This clonotype was seen many times. CDR3 sequence reads: CSARDKVQGRTYGYTF. CDR3 nucleotide sequence: TGCAGTGCTAGAGATAAAGTCCAGGGTCGTACTTACGGCTACACCTTC. The V call is TRBV20-1, the J call TRBJ1-2; possible D gene TRBD1, 5 bases. The CDR3 extends over 16 amino acids. Trimming cost V 0 bases and J 8 bases, with 22 bases left between them. Per the germline V gene, CDR1 is DFQATT and CDR2 is SNEGSKA (reference sequence).